Listed below are T cell receptor beta chains from one sample, sequenced in a study of blood T cells in healthy people across ages. TCRdb re-called the 5' RACE reads through MiXCR, storing one row per CDR3 protein. This sample has 1.5 million to 2 million distinct CDR3 sequences, with about 31% found just once. The sample was blood. Receptors were obtained from a woman younger than 45 in good health. CDR3s include the opening cysteine and the closing phenylalanine or tryptophan. A D gene is named only where the DNA matches it firmly. Some rows mark clone size as missing; the rest say once, few, many or name a class of expanded clone.

d_gene	v_gene	j_gene	abundance	CDR3aa	CDR3nt
TRBD2	TRBV7-2	TRBJ2-1	.	CARSFRLAGNNEQFF	TGTGCCAGAAGCTTCAGACTAGCGGGGAACAATGAGCAGTTCTTC
TRBD2	TRBV5-4	TRBJ2-1	.	CASSLRSGGNEQFF	TGTGCCAGCAGCTTAAGGAGCGGGGGAAATGAGCAGTTCTTC
.	TRBV18	TRBJ1-5	.	CASSYEPPPNQPQHF	TGTGCCAGCTCGTACGAACCCCCACCCAATCAGCCCCAGCATTTT
.	TRBV12-3/TRBV12-4	TRBJ2-3	.	CASSQDRINTDTQYF	TGTGCCAGCAGCCAGGACAGAATCAACACAGATACGCAGTATTTT
.	TRBV18	TRBJ1-1	.	CASSPRGTISEAFF	TGTGCCAGCTCACCACGAGGGACTATCAGTGAAGCTTTCTTT
TRBD2	TRBV29-1	TRBJ2-1	.	CSAGTTYSEQFF	TGCAGCGCCGGGACTACTTACAGTGAGCAGTTCTTC
.	TRBV12-5	TRBJ2-1	few	CASGLGIAPGNEQFF	TGTGCTAGTGGTTTAGGGATAGCGCCGGGCAATGAGCAGTTCTTC
TRBD1	TRBV20-1	TRBJ2-3	.	CSARVPGGMSDTQYF	TGCAGTGCTAGAGTACCAGGGGGAATGTCAGATACGCAGTATTTT
.	TRBV14	TRBJ1-2	.	CASSQVLGSGYTF	TGTGCCAGCAGCCAAGTTCTAGGGTCTGGCTACACCTTC
.	TRBV7-8	TRBJ2-1	few	CASSPPQGPRGYNEQFF	TGTGCCAGCAGCCCCCCCCAGGGGCCGCGGGGCTACAATGAGCAGTTCTTC
TRBD1	TRBV9	TRBJ2-5	few	CASSAETGEETQYF	TGTGCCAGCAGCGCCGAGACAGGGGAGGAGACCCAGTACTTC
.	TRBV28	TRBJ1-2	.	CASSTQDGYTF	TGTGCCAGCAGCACACAAGATGGCTACACCTTC